These T cell receptor beta chains were read from a single sample in a study of blood T cell repertoires in COVID-19. Profiled with immunoSEQ multiplex PCR; TCRdb holds only in-frame clones, not every one. Of some 90,000 clones listed, 85% to 90% were seen once; the top ten hold 4.3%. The sequenced material came from peripheral blood. Receptor source: an elderly woman with active or convalescent COVID-19. Both conserved end residues are part of each CDR3. The D gene is left open where the match is weak. Part of the rows lack a size; the others show once, few, many or a class for expanded clones.

clone_size	d_call	v_call	j_call	cdr3_aa	cdr3_nt
-	TRBD2	TRBV5-4	TRBJ2-2	CASSLVLTSGSFTGELFF	TGTGCCAGCAGCTTGGTTCTCACTAGCGGGAGTTTTACCGGGGAGCTGTTTTTT
-	TRBD1	TRBV5-1	TRBJ2-3	CATTRGQGGPDTQYF	TGCGCCACTACTAGGGGGCAGGGTGGCCCAGATACGCAGTATTTT
-	-	TRBV28	TRBJ1-3	CASSLRVPTGVARNTIYF	TGTGCCAGCAGTTTAAGGGTCCCCACAGGTGTCGCGCGCAACACCATATATTTT
-	-	TRBV19	TRBJ1-1	CASSQTGRSEAFF	TGTGCCAGTAGTCAGACAGGCAGGAGTGAAGCTTTCTTT
-	TRBD1	TRBV24-1	TRBJ2-1	CATSDLPGGYEQFF	TGTGCCACCAGTGATTTGCCAGGGGGATATGAGCAGTTCTTC
-	TRBD1	TRBV18	TRBJ1-6	CASSPLDRGYNSPLHF	TGTGCCAGCTCACCCCTGGACAGGGGCTATAATTCACCCCTCCACTTT
-	TRBD1	TRBV5-5	TRBJ1-5	CASSLLTGATQPQHF	TGTGCCAGCAGCTTGCTTACAGGGGCGACTCAGCCCCAGCATTTT
-	-	TRBV7-2	TRBJ1-2	CASSQSGGASYGYTF	TGTGCCAGCAGCCAAAGCGGGGGGGCCTCCTATGGCTACACCTTC
-	TRBD2	TRBV30	TRBJ2-3	CAWKPGLAGEKDTQYF	TGTGCCTGGAAACCGGGACTAGCGGGAGAGAAAGATACGCAGTATTTT
once	-	TRBV20-1	TRBJ1-1	CSARDWTGAFF	TGCAGTGCTAGAGATTGGACTGGTGCTTTCTTT
-	-	TRBV10-3	TRBJ2-3	CAISESSSPTDTQYF	TGTGCCATCAGTGAGTCGTCGTCTCCCACAGATACGCAGTATTTT
-	-	TRBV4-3	TRBJ2-7	CASSQDGTSSYEQYF	TGCGCCAGCAGCCAAGATGGTACATCTTCCTACGAGCAGTACTTC
-	TRBD2	TRBV7-2	TRBJ2-1	CASSRRASGTYNEQFF	TGTGCCAGCAGCCGTCGGGCTAGCGGCACCTACAATGAGCAGTTCTTC
-	TRBD1	TRBV7-2	TRBJ2-4	CASSLVTGFTKNIQYF	TGTGCCAGCAGCTTAGTGACAGGGTTCACCAAAAACATTCAGTACTTC
few	TRBD1	TRBV29-1	TRBJ2-7	CSSTGTGGSHEQYF	TGCAGCTCAACCGGGACAGGGGGTTCACACGAGCAGTACTTC
once	TRBD1	TRBV5-1	TRBJ1-6	CASSLAVTGATPLHF	TGCGCCAGCAGCTTGGCGGTGACAGGGGCTACACCCCTCCACTTT
-	-	TRBV9	TRBJ2-7	CASSPRWSGEQYF	TGTGCCAGCAGCCCCCGTTGGAGCGGCGAGCAGTACTTC
-	TRBD2	TRBV6-2/TRBV6-3	TRBJ2-2	CASSYRGGSGMNTGELFF	TGTGCCAGCAGTTACCGGGGTGGTAGCGGGATGAACACCGGGGAGCTGTTTTTT
once	-	TRBV10-2	TRBJ2-1	CASSGTSEQFF	TGCGCCAGCAGTGGGACTTCTGAGCAGTTCTTC
-	TRBD1	TRBV6-2/TRBV6-3	TRBJ1-1	CASSYTAGQGDTEAFF	TGTGCCAGCAGTTACACCGCCGGACAGGGGGACACTGAAGCTTTCTTT
-	TRBD2	TRBV6-5	TRBJ2-7	CASRGTSGGSYEQYF	TGTGCCAGCAGGGGGACTAGCGGGGGCTCCTACGAGCAGTACTTC
-	TRBD1	TRBV15	TRBJ1-5	CATSSATTTGNQPQHF	TGTGCCACCAGCAGTGCAACGACGACAGGGAATCAGCCCCAGCATTTT
few	-	TRBV28	TRBJ2-4	CASSQDRTKNIQYF	TGTGCCAGCAGCCAGGACAGAACCAAAAACATTCAGTACTTC
-	-	TRBV28	TRBJ2-7	CASRKQGGSSYEQYF	TGTGCCAGCAGGAAACAGGGGGGGAGCTCCTACGAGCAGTACTTC
-	TRBD2	TRBV7-9	TRBJ2-3	CASSISIGIREGDTQYF	TGTGCCAGCAGCATAAGTATCGGGATCAGGGAGGGAGATACGCAGTATTTT
-	TRBD1	TRBV28	TRBJ1-2	CASSSGGALDYGYTF	TGTGCCAGCAGCTCAGGGGGCGCTTTAGACTATGGCTACACCTTC
-	TRBD1	TRBV7-9	TRBJ1-1	CASVRQGAVWVFF	TGTGCCAGCGTACGACAGGGGGCGGTCTGGGTTTTCTTT
-	TRBD1	TRBV10-3	TRBJ1-5	CAIRGTGGSNQPQHF	TGTGCCATCAGGGGGACAGGGGGGAGCAATCAGCCCCAGCATTTT
-	-	TRBV6-5	TRBJ2-5	CAGRGQETQYF	TGTGCCGGGCGGGGTCAAGAGACCCAGTACTTC
-	TRBD2	TRBV6-7	TRBJ2-2	CASSYIRCGELAGPLNTGELFF	TGTGCCAGCAGTTACATCAGGTGCGGGGAATTAGCGGGTCCCCTAAACACCGGGGAGCTGTTTTTT
-	-	TRBV3-1/TRBV3-2	TRBJ2-1	CASSSGWGDEQFF	TGTGCCAGCAGCAGTGGGTGGGGCGATGAGCAGTTCTTC
-	TRBD2	TRBV11-3	TRBJ2-1	CASSGGLAGGYHEQFF	TGTGCCAGCAGCGGGGGACTAGCGGGAGGGTACCATGAGCAGTTCTTC
-	TRBD1	TRBV10-3	TRBJ2-2	CAISRTGGNTGELFF	TGTGCCATCAGCCGGACAGGGGGTAACACCGGGGAGCTGTTTTTT
once	TRBD1	TRBV3-1/TRBV3-2	TRBJ2-3	CASSLRTGTDTQYF	TGTGCCAGCAGCCTTCGGACAGGGACAGATACGCAGTATTTT
-	-	TRBV4-1	TRBJ1-3	CASSHTFLSSGNTIYF	TGCGCCAGCAGCCACACCTTCCTAAGCTCTGGAAACACCATATATTTT
few	-	TRBV6-2/TRBV6-3	TRBJ2-1	CASSYGPAEQFF	TGTGCCAGCAGTTACGGCCCCGCCGAGCAGTTCTTC
once	TRBD1	TRBV27	TRBJ2-1	CASSLVGQGAYNEQFF	TGTGCCAGCAGTTTAGTCGGACAGGGGGCCTACAATGAGCAGTTCTTC
-	-	TRBV6-5	TRBJ2-3	CASSYGGFTDTQYF	TGTGCCAGCAGTTACGGAGGATTCACAGATACGCAGTATTTT
-	TRBD2	TRBV6-2/TRBV6-3	TRBJ2-1	CASSSPGLAGVGNEQFF	TGTGCCAGCAGTTCCCCGGGACTAGCGGGAGTGGGGAATGAGCAGTTCTTC
once	-	TRBV5-1	TRBJ1-4	CASSFSGTNEKLFF	TGCGCCAGCAGCTTTTCAGGAACTAATGAAAAACTGTTTTTT
-	TRBD1	TRBV18	TRBJ1-1	CAGRQGAQTEAFF	TGTGCCGGGAGACAGGGGGCGCAAACTGAAGCTTTCTTT